The T cell receptor beta chain described here comes from a study of Tregs in tolerant kidney transplant recipients. On this clone itself: Its specificity is not known.

The data were produced by immunoSEQ multiplex PCR, yet TCRdb's version contains in-frame clones alone and is incomplete. The data hold 55,000 to 70,000 clones, with 70% to 90% observed a single time. CD4+CD25+CD127- Tregs, CD4+CD25- non-Tregs, CD4 and CD8 cells were sorted. General study findings and limits: This study did not directly address biological reproducibility. In tolerant patients, donor-specific Tregs outgrew total Tregs, suggesting antigen-driven expansion.

Trimming took 5 bases from V and 4 from J; bases not matched to a gene: 4. The CDR3 is 13 amino acids. Germline loops: CDR1 SGHTA, CDR2 FQGNSA. J is TRBJ2-7 and V is TRBV7-2; 8 bases fit TRBD2. This specimen was Tregs from blood, taken before the transplant. This TCR came from a human donor who received a combined kidney and bone marrow transplant. The CDR3 DNA reads as TGTGCCAGCAGCCTTAGCGGGGTATACGAGCAGTACTTC. Protein: CASSLSGVYEQYF. The whole variable domain, remainder taken from reference TRBV7-2 and TRBJ2-7, is GAGVSQSPSNKVTEKGKDVELRCDPISGHTALYWYRQSLGQGLEFLIYFQGNSAPDKSGLPSDRFSAERTGGSVSTLTIQRTQQEDSAVYLCASSLSGVYEQYFGPGTRLTVT.